These 8 T cell receptor beta chains share one sample of origin, sequenced in a study of type 1 and type 2 diabetes patients (TCRdb year 2016). Sequenced using an Illumina MiSeq. Genomic DNA from sorted T cell subsets served as template for TCRbeta CDR3 amplification. Multiplex PCR with 30 forward and 13 reverse primers amplified the TCRbeta CDR3 region. TCRdb reprocessed the public reads (quality trimming at Q25 with fastp, clone calling with MiXCR) and kept in-frame beta chains. Entries that share a CDR3 protein sequence are merged under the most common genes and DNA. The table for this sample lists 280,000 or so distinct CDR3 sequences; roughly 50% of them were counted only once. The top ten hold roughly an eighth of the sample. Sequences were obtained from peripheral blood mononuclear cells (PBMCs). These receptors originate from a man aged 18 to 35 with type 2 diabetes.

This chain joins TRBV28 and TRBJ2-7, with TRBD1 matching over 10 bases. The V gene end was trimmed by 5 bases and the J gene end by 0 bases; junction bases not matched to a gene: 16. Germline CDR1 and CDR2: MDHEN and SYDVKM. This CDR3 is built from 19 residues. The CDR3 region has the DNA TGTGCCAGCAGTACCCTATTTGACAGGGGGCTTACGAACTCCTACGAGCAGTACTTC. Amino acid sequence: CASSTLFDRGLTNSYEQYF.

In its sample, this clonotype was seen a few times. The genes are TRBV29-1 and TRBJ2-7; D is ambiguous. CDR1 SQVTM and CDR2 ANQGSEA come from the germline V gene. Deletions cut 1 base from V and 2 bases from J, with 15 bases between. The CDR3 runs to 15 residues. CDR3 DNA sequence: TGCAGCGTTGAAGCCCCGTTCACAGAAACCTACGAGCAGTACTTC. Translated, it gives CSVEAPFTETYEQYF.

The chain recombines TRBV25-1 with TRBJ2-5; D perhaps matches TRBD1 (5 bases). Germline CDR1 MGHDK, CDR2 SYGVNS. The CDR3 contains 15 residues. Between the trimmed V and J ends, which lost 6 bases and 4 bases, there was a span of 18 bases. The DNA of the CDR3 is TGTGCCAGCAGCCGAACTGGGGCAGGAATAGAGACCCAGTACTTC. This sequence encodes CASSRTGAGIETQYF.

A few counts support this clonotype. The rearrangement joins TRBV19 to TRBJ1-6; 11 bases line up with TRBD1. The CDR3 has 17 amino acids. In germline, CDR1 is LNHDA, CDR2 SQIVND (reference sequence). V lost 9 bases, J lost 7 bases, and 14 bases stayed unmatched. The CDR3 reads CASSMGTGGYENSPLHF. CDR3 nucleotides: TGTGCCAGCTCCATGGGGACAGGGGGATATGAAAATTCACCCCTCCACTTT.

The table lists this clonotype with a few counts. This chain joins TRBV27 and TRBJ1-2; D call uncertain. The CDR3 loop spans 13 amino acids. Per the germline V gene, CDR1 is MNHEY and CDR2 is SMNVEV (reference sequence). V lost 3 bases and J 4 bases, leaving 9 bases between the germline ends. CDR3 residues: CASSLYSGYGYTF. The CDR3 DNA is TGTGCCAGCAGTTTGTACAGTGGCTATGGCTACACCTTC.

V and J are TRBV19 and TRBJ2-1; possible D gene TRBD1, 6 bases. Germline lookup yields CDR1 LNHDA and CDR2 SQIVND (reference sequence). V was trimmed by 7 bases and J by 10 bases, leaving 14 bases between them. CDR3 length equals 12 residues. The CDR3 DNA is TGTGCCAGTAACGCGGTAGGGGGAGAGCAGTTCTTC. Its translation is CASNAVGGEQFF.

The CDR3 region is CATSTDESIGNNEQFF. The CDR3 bases are TGTGCCACCAGCACCGACGAAAGTATAGGGAACAATGAGCAGTTCTTC. This chain links TRBV15 with TRBJ2-1; D gene ambiguous. Germline V lookup: CDR1 LNHNV, CDR2 YYDKDF (reference sequence). The V gene lost 4 bases and the J gene lost 5 bases, with 18 bases spanning the gap. This CDR3 has 16 amino acids.

The rearrangement links TRBV12-5 to TRBJ2-7; D is unresolved. Looked up from germline, CDR1 is LGHNT and CDR2 is FRNRAP. V was shortened by 7 bases and J by 3 bases, with 13 bases between the two germline ends. The CDR3 contains 13 residues. The CDR3 region has the DNA TGTGCTAGTGCCCCCCCATCGGGCTACGAGCAGTACTTC. This gives the protein CASAPPSGYEQYF.